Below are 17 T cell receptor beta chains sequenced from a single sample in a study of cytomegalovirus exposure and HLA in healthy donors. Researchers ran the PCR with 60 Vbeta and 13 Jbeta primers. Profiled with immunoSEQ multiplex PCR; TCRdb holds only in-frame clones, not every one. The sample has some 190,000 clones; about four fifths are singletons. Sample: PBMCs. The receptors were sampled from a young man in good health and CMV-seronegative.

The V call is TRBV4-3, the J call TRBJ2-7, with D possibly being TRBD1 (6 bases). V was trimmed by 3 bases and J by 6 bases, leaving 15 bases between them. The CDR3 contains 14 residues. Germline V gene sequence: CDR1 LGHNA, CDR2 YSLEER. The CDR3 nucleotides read TGCGCCAGCAGCCAGGATACAGGGTCGGGCGAGCAGTACTTC. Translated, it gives CASSQDTGSGEQYF.

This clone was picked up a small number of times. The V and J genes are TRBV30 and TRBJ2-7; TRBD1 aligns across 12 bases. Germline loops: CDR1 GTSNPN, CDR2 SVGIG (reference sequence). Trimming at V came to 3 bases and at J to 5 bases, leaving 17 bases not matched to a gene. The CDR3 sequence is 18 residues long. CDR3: CAWSVTRRTWDRGHEQYF. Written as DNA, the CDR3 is TGTGCCTGGAGCGTGACGAGACGTACCTGGGACAGGGGGCACGAGCAGTACTTC.

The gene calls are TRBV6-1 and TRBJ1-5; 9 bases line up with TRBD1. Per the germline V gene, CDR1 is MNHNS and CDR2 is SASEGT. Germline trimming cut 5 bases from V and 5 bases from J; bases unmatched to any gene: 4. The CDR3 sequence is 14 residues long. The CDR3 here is CASSIRDRDQPQHF. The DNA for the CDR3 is TGTGCCAGCAGTATCCGGGACAGGGATCAGCCCCAGCATTTT.

The chain's CDR3 is CASSVVLAGDVGELFF. The CDR3 DNA is TGTGCCAGCAGCGTAGTTCTTGCGGGAGACGTCGGGGAGCTGTTTTTT. The V and J genes are TRBV9 and TRBJ2-2; TRBD2 agrees at 7 bases. CDR3 length: 16 amino acids. Per the germline V gene, CDR1 is SGDLS and CDR2 is YYNGEE. V was pared by 0 bases and J by 7 bases, with 9 bases of the junction left unmatched.

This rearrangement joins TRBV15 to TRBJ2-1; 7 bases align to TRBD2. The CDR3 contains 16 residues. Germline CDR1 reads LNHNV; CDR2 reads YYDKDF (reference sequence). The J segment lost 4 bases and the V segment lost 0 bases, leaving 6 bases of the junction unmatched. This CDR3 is CATSRDVGGVYNEQFF. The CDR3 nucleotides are TGTGCCACCAGCAGAGATGTTGGGGGGGTTTACAATGAGCAGTTCTTC.

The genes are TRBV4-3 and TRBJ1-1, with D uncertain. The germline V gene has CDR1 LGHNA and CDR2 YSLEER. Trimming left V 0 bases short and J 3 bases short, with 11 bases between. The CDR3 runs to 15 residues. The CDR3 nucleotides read TGCGCCAGCAGCCAAGATGTCCGGAGGCACACTGAAGCTTTCTTT. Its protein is CASSQDVRRHTEAFF.

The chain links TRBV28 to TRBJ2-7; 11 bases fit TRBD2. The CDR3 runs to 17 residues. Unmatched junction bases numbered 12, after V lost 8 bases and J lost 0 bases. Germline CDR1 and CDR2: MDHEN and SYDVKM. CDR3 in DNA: TGTGCCAGCCCCCCCGGAAGCGGGACTAGCGGCTCCTACGAGCAGTACTTC. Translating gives CASPPGSGTSGSYEQYF. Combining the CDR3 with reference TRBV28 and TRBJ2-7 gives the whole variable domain DVKVTQSSRYLVKRTGEKVFLECVQDMDHENMFWYRQDPGLGLRLIYFSYDVKMKEKGDIPEGYSVSREKKERFSLILESASTNQTSMYLCASPPGSGTSGSYEQYFGPGTRLTVT.

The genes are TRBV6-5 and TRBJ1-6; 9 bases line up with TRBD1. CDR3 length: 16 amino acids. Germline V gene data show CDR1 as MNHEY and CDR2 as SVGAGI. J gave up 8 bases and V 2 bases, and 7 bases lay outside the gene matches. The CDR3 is CASSYAPGQGDSPLHF. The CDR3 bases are TGTGCCAGCAGTTACGCGCCGGGACAGGGAGATTCACCCCTCCACTTT.

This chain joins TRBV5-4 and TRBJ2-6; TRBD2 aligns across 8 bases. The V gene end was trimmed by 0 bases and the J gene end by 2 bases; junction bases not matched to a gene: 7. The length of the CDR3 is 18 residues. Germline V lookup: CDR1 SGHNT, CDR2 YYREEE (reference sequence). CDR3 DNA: TGTGCCAGCAGCTTGGCCTGGGTAGCGGGGCCTGGGGCCAACGTCCTGACTTTC. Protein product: CASSLAWVAGPGANVLTF.

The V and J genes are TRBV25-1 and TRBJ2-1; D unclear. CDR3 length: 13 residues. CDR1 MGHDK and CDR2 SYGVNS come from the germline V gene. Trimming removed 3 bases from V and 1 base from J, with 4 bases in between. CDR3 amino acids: CASSDLSYNEQFF. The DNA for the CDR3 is TGTGCCAGCAGTGACCTATCCTACAATGAGCAGTTCTTC.

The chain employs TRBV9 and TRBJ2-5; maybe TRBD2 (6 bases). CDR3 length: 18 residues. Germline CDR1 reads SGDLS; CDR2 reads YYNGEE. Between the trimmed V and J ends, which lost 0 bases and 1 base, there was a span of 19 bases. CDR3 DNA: TGTGCCAGCAGCGTAGGGCAGGAGGGCTCGGTGGCCCAAGAGACCCAGTACTTC. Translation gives CASSVGQEGSVAQETQYF.

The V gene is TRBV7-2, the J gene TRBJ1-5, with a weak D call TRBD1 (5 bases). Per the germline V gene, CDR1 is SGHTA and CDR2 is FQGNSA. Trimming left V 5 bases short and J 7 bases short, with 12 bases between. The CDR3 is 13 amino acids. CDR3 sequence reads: CASSRQMGQPQHF. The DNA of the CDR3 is TGTGCCAGCAGCCGACAGATGGGACAGCCCCAGCATTTT.

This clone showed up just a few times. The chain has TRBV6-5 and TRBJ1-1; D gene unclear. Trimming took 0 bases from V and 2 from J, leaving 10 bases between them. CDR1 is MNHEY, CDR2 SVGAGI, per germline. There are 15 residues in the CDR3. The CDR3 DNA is TGTGCCAGCAGTTACTCGGAGAATCCAAACACTGAAGCTTTCTTT. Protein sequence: CASSYSENPNTEAFF.

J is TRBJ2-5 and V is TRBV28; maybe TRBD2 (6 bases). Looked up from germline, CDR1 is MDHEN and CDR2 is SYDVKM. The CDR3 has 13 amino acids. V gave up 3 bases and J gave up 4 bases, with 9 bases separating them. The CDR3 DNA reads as TGTGCCAGCAGTTTTTCCGGGGGAGAGACCCAGTACTTC. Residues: CASSFSGGETQYF.

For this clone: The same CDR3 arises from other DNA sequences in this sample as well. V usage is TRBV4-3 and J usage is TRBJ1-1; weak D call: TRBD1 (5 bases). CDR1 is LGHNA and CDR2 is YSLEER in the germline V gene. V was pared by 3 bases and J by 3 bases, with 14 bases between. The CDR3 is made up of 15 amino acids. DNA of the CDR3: TGCGCCAGCAGCCAGGACCAGGGTGGATACACTGAAGCTTTCTTT. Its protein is CASSQDQGGYTEAFF.

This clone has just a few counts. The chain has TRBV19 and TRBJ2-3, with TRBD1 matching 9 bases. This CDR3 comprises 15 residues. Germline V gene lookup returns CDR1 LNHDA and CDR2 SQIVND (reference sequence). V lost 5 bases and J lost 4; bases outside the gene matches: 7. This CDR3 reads CASSLPGQGSDTQYF. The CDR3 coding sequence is TGTGCCAGTAGTCTTCCGGGACAGGGATCAGATACGCAGTATTTT.

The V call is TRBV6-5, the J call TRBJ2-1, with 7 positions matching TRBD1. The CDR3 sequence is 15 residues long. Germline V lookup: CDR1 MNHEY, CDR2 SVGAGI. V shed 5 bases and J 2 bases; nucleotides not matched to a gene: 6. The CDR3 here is CASSPGQTPYNEQFF. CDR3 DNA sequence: TGTGCCAGCAGTCCGGGACAGACACCCTACAATGAGCAGTTCTTC.